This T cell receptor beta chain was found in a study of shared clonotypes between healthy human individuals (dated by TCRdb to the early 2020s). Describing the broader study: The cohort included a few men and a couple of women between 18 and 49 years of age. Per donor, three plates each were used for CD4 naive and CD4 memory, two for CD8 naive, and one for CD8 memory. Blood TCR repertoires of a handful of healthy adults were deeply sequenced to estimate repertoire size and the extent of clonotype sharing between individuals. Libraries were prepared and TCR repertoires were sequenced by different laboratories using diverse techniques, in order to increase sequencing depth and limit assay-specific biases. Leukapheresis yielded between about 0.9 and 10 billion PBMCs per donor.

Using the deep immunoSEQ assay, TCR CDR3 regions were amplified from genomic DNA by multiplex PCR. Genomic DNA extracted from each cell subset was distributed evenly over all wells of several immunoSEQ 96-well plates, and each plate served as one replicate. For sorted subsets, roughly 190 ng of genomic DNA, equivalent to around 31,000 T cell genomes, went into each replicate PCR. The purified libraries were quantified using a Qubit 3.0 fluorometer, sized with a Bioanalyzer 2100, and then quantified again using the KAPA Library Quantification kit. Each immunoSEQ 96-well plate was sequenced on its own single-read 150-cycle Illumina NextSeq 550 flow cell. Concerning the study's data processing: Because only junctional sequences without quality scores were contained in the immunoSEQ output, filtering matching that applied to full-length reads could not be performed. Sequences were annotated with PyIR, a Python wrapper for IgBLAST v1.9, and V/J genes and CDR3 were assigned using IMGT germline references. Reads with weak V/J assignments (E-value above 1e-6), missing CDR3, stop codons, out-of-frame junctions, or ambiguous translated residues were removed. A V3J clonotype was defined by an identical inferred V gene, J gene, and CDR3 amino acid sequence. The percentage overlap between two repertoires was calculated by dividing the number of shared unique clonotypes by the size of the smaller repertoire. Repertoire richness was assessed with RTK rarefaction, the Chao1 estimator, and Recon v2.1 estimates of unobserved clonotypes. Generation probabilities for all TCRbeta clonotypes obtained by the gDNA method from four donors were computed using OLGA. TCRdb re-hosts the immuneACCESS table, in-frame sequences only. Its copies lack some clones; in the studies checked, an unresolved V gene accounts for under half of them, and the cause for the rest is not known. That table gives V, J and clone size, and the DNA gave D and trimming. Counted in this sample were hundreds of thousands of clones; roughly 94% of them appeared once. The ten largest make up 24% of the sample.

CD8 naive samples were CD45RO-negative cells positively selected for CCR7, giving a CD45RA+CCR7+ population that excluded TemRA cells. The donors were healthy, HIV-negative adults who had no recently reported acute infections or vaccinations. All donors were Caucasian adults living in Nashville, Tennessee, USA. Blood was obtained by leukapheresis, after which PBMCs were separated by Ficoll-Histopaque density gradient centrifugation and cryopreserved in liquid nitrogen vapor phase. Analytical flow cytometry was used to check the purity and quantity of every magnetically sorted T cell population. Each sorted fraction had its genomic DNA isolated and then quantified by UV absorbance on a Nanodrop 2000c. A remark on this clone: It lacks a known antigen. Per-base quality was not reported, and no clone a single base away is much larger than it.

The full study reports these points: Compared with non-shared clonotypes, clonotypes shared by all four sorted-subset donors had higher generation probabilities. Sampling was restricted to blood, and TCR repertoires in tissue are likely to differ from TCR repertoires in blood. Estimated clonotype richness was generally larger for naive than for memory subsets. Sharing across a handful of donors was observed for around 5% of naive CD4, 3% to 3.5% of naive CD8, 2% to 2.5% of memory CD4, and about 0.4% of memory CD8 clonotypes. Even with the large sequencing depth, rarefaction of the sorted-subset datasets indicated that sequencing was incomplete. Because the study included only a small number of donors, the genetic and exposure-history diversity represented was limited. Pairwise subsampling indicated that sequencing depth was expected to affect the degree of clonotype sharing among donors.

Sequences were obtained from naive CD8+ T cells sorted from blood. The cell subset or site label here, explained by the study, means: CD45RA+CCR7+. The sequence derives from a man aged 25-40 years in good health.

The nucleotides are TGTGCCAGTTCACCCAAGAGCTCCGCTGGGGGGGAGCAGGGCTACGAGCAGTACTTC. Translated, it gives CASSPKSSAGGEQGYEQYF. The chain joins TRBV9 to TRBJ2-7; 7 central nucleotides agree with TRBD2. The CDR3 runs 19 residues from the cysteine to the phenylalanine. The only DNA kept is the CDR3, 57 bases in frame from the first base. The germline V gene encodes CDR1 SGDLS and CDR2 YYNGEE. Here V drops 8 bases and J drops 3 bases, and the junction holds 26 bases not matched to any gene.